Sequencing of this T cell receptor beta chain was carried out in a study of T-cell memory formation after mild COVID-19. 5'RACE primed at constant segments yielded TCR alpha and TCR beta cDNA libraries bearing sample barcodes and UMIs. One entry per CDR3 protein, called by TCRdb with MiXCR from the 5' RACE reads. This repertoire shows roughly 180,000 distinct CDR3 sequences, less than 20% found once; its top ten account for roughly 3.9%. The trim removed 4 bases at V and 3 bases at J, leaving 0 bases unmatched. The CDR3 sequence is 15 residues long. What was sequenced was PBMCs or a T cell subset sorted from them (not recorded which). The chain links TRBV12-3 or TRBV12-4 to TRBJ2-3, with 14 bases identical to TRBD2. The receptor's source is a young man who had mild COVID-19 (a few samples of this study predate the infection). Cell type and time point are not known. CDR3 loop: CASSWTSGGTDTQYF. The CDR3 DNA sequence: TGTGCCAGCAGTTGGACTAGCGGGGGGACAGATACGCAGTATTTT.